This T cell receptor (beta chain) originates from a study of identical twins. The CDR3 is made up of 15 amino acids. V shed 3 bases and J shed 1 base, with 12 bases lying between them. TCRdb reprocessed the 5' RACE reads via MiXCR and lists one record per CDR3 protein. The sample includes some 790,000 distinct CDR3 sequences, around a sixth of them seen just once. These data also formed part of another study, on T cells expressing NK-cell markers. That source notes: Several donors likewise had their CD3+CD56-NKG2C+ fraction led by these clonotypes.

The sequence derives from a woman between 18 and 30 years old in good health. Sample: PBMCs. The rearrangement links TRBV12-3 or TRBV12-4 to TRBJ1-1, with no clear D. The CDR3 region has the DNA TGTGCCAGCAGTTTGGAATGGGGTGCGAACACTGAAGCTTTCTTT. Its translation: CASSLEWGANTEAFF.